Each of the 9 T cell receptor beta chains below was sequenced from the same sample in a study of cytomegalovirus exposure and HLA in healthy donors (TCRdb year 2017). Libraries were constructed by the immunoSEQ multiplex PCR assay. The multiplex PCR relied on a mix of 60 forward primers for TCR Vbeta segments and 13 reverse primers for TCR Jbeta segments. TCRdb took over this immuneACCESS table, retaining in-frame rearrangements with V and J assigned. Such tables are incomplete; in checked studies, under half of the missing clones stem from an unresolved V gene, and the remainder is unexplained. The sample includes about 75,000 clones, with approximately 82% observed a single time. The top ten hold approximately 17% of the sample. Source material: PBMCs. These receptors all come from a man in his 70s in good health and CMV-seropositive.

The chain joins TRBV10-3 to TRBJ1-1, with a weak D call TRBD1 (6 bases). This CDR3 has 17 amino acids. The germline gives CDR1 ENHRY, CDR2 SYGVKD. V was pared by 1 base and J by 3 bases, with 18 bases between. The DNA of the CDR3 is TGTGCCATCAGTGAGTACCCGGGGGGGGCTACGGACACTGAAGCTTTCTTT. Residues: CAISEYPGGATDTEAFF.

The chain is built from TRBV19 and TRBJ1-2, with unresolved D. This CDR3 spans 11 amino acids. Trimming left V 7 bases short and J 2 bases short, with 5 bases between. Germline values: CDR1 LNHDA, CDR2 SQIVND (reference sequence). Written as DNA, the CDR3 is TGTGCCAGTATCCAGAACTATGGCTACACCTTC. Protein sequence: CASIQNYGYTF.

The chain couples TRBV2 to TRBJ2-6; 7 bases align to TRBD1. CDR3 length equals 18 residues. Looked up from germline, CDR1 is SNHLY and CDR2 is FYNNEI. Germline trimming cut 4 bases from V and 0 bases from J; bases unmatched to any gene: 9. The CDR3 DNA reads TGTGCCAGCAGTGGTCTAAGGACAGGCCCCTCTGGGGCCAACGTCCTGACTTTC. Encoded protein: CASSGLRTGPSGANVLTF.

The J gene is TRBJ2-7, the V gene TRBV5-4, with D possibly matching TRBD2 (6 bases). Germline V gene sequence: CDR1 SGHNT, CDR2 YYREEE (reference sequence). V gave up 4 bases and J gave up 6 bases, with 17 bases separating them. The CDR3 loop spans 14 amino acids. CDR3 sequence: CASSPYVGSGEQYF. As DNA, the CDR3 is TGTGCCAGCAGCCCCTACGTCGGGAGTGGCGAGCAGTACTTC.

This chain links TRBV18 with TRBJ2-7, with D perhaps TRBD2 (6 bases). Germline V gene data show CDR1 as KGHSH and CDR2 as LQKENI. The CDR3 consists of 13 residues. V was clipped by 6 bases and J by 7 bases, with 16 bases between them. CDR3 nucleotides: TGTGCCAGCTCGGGCCCCGGGGGTGCGGAGCAGTACTTC. Residues: CASSGPGGAEQYF.

The V and J genes are TRBV6-1 and TRBJ1-3, with 8 bases fitting TRBD1. V lost 4 bases, J lost 0 bases, and 8 bases stayed unmatched. Per the germline V gene, CDR1 is MNHNS and CDR2 is SASEGT. This CDR3 region has 17 residues. In DNA form, the CDR3 reads TGTGCCAGCAGTGCCTCCGGGACAGGCCTCTCTGGAAACACCATATATTTT. Translation: CASSASGTGLSGNTIYF.

The chain combines TRBV28 with TRBJ1-4; TRBD1 aligns across 8 bases. Germline V CDR1 and CDR2: MDHEN, SYDVKM. J lost 5 bases, V lost 6 bases, and 5 bases had no gene match. This CDR3 has 14 amino acids. The CDR3 is CASSEAGGNEKLFF. As DNA, the CDR3 is TGTGCCAGCAGCGAAGCAGGGGGCAATGAAAAACTGTTTTTT. The variable domain in full, completed from reference TRBV28 and TRBJ1-4, reads DVKVTQSSRYLVKRTGEKVFLECVQDMDHENMFWYRQDPGLGLRLIYFSYDVKMKEKGDIPEGYSVSREKKERFSLILESASTNQTSMYLCASSEAGGNEKLFFGSGTQLSVL.

This chain uses TRBV18 with TRBJ1-2; 8 positions match TRBD1. The CDR3 is 16 amino acids. CDR1 and CDR2 from the germline V gene are KGHSH and LQKENI. Trimming took 3 bases from V and 0 from J; bases not matched to a gene: 6. The CDR3 nucleotides are TGTGCCAGCTCACCGCCGGGACAGGAAGCTAACTATGGCTACACCTTC. Its translation: CASSPPGQEANYGYTF.

The rearrangement joins TRBV6-1 to TRBJ2-1, with 11 bases identical to TRBD2. J gave up 3 bases and V 2 bases, and 3 bases lay outside the gene matches. The CDR3 is 16 amino acids. The germline gives CDR1 MNHNS, CDR2 SASEGT. The CDR3, as DNA: TGTGCCAGCAGTGAATCCGGGACTAGCGGCTACAATGAGCAGTTCTTC. It translates to CASSESGTSGYNEQFF.